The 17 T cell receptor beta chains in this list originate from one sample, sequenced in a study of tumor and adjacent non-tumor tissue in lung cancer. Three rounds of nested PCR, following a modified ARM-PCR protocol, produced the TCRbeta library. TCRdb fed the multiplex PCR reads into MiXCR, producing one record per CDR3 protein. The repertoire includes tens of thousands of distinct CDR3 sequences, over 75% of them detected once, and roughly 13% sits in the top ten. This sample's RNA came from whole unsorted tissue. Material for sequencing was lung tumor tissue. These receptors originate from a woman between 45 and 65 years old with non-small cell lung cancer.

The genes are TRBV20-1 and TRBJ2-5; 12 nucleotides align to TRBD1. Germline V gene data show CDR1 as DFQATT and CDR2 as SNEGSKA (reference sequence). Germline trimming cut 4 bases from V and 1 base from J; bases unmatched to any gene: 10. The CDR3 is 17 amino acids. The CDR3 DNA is TGCAGTGCTACAGCGGGACAGGGGGCGCCCGCCCAAGAGACCCAGTACTTC. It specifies CSATAGQGAPAQETQYF.

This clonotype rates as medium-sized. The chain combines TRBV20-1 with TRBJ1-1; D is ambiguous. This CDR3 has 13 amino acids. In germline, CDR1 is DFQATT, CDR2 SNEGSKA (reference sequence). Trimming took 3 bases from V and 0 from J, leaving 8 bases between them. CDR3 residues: CSASNNLNTEAFF. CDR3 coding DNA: TGCAGTGCTAGCAACAACCTGAACACTGAAGCTTTCTTT.

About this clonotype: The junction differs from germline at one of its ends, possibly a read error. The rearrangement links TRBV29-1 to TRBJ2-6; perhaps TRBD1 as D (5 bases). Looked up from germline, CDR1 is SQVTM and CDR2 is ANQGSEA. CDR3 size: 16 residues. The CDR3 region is CSAWALGNSGANVLTF. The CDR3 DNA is TGCAGCGCTTGGGCCCTCGGAAACTCTGGGGCCAATGTCCTGACTTTC. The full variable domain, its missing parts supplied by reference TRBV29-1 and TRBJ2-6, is SAVISQKPSRDICQRGTSLTIQCQVDSQVTMMFWYRQQPGQSLTLIATANQGSEATYESGFVIDKFPISRPNLTFSTLTVSNMSPEDSSIYLCSAWALGNSGANVLTFGAGSRLTVL.

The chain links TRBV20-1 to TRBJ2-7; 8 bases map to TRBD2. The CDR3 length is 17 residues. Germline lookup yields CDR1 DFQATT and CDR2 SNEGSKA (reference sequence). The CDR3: CSAPGWATGGFSYEQYF. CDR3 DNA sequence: TGCAGCGCTCCAGGGTGGGCAACGGGAGGGTTTTCCTACGAGCAGTACTTC.

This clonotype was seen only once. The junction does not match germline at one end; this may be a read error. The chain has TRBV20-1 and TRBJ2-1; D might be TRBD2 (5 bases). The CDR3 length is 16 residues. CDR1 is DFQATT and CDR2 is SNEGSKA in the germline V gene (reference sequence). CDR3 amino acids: CSAGRLLVSSYSEQFF. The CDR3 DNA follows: TGCAGTGCTGGAAGACTATTGGTGAGCTCCTACAGTGAGCAGTTCTTC.

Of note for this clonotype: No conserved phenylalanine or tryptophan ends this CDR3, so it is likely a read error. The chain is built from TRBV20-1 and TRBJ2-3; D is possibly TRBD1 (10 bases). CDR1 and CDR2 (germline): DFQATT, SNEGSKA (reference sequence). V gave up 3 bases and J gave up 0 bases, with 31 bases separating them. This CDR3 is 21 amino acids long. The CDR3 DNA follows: TGCAGTGCTAGTTCCCGACAGGGGGCGGTAGCGGGAGTGAGTAGCACAGATACGCAGTATTTA. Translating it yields CSASSRQGAVAGVSSTDTQYL.

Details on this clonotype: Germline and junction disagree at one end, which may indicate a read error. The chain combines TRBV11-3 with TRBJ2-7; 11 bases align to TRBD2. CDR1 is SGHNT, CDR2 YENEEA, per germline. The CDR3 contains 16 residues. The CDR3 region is CTSSLDLAGGFYEQYF. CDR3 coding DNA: TGTACCAGCAGCTTAGATCTAGCGGGAGGATTCTACGAGCAGTACTTC.

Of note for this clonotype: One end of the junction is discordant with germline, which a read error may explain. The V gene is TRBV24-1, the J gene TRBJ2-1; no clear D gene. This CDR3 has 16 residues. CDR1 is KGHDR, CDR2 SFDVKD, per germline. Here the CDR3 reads CTTSKASNRSYNVQFF. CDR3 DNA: TGTACCACCAGTAAGGCCAGCAACAGATCCTACAATGTGCAGTTCTTC.

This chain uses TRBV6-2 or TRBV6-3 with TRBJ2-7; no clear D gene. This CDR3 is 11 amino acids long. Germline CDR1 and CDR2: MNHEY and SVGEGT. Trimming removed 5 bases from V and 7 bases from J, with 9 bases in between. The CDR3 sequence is CASSDLCEQYF. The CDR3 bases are TGTGCCAGCAGTGACCTCTGTGAGCAGTACTTC.

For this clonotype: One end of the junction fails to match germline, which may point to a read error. The CDR3: CSAPGLAGGRDTGDLFF. The CDR3 DNA sequence: TGCAGTGCACCGGGACTAGCGGGAGGTCGGGATACCGGGGACCTGTTTTTT. The genes are TRBV20-1 and TRBJ2-2; TRBD2 aligns across 15 bases. CDR1 is DFQATT, CDR2 SNEGSKA, per germline (reference sequence). The CDR3 spans 17 residues.

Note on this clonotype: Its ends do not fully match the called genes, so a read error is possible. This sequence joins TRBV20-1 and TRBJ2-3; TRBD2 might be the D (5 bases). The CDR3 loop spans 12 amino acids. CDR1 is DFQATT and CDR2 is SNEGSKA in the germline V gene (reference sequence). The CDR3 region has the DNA TGCAGTGCCAAAAAGGGAGTAGGTACGCAGAATTTT. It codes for CSAKKGVGTQNF.

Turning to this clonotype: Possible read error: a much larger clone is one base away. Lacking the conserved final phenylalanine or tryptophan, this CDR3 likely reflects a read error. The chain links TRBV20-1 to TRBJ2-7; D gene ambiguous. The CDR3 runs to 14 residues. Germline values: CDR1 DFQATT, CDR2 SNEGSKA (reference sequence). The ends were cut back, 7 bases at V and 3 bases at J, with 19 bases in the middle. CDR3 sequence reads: CSDSREGTGYEQYS. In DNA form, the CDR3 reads TGCAGTGATAGCCGAGAAGGCACGGGCTACGAGCAGTACTCC.

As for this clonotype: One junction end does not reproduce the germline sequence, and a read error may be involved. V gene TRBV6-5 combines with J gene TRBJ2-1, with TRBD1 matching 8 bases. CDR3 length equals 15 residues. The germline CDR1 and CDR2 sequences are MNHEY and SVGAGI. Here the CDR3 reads CASCSLTGEANEQSF. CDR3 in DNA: TGTGCCAGCTGTTCATTGACAGGGGAAGCAAATGAGCAGTCCTTC.

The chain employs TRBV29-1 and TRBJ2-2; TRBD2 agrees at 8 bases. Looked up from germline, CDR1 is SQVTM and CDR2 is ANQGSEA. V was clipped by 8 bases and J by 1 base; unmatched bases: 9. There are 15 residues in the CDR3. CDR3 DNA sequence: TGCAGCCCCACCTGCGGGGGGTGGAACACCGGGGAGCTGTTTTTT. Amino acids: CSPTCGGWNTGELFF.

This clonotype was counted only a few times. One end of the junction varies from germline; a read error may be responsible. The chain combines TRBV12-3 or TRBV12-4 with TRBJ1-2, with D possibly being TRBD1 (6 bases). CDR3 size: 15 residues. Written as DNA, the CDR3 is TGTGTCAGCAGAGCATCCGGGACACCCTTGGGAGGCTACACATTC. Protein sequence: CVSRASGTPLGGYTF.

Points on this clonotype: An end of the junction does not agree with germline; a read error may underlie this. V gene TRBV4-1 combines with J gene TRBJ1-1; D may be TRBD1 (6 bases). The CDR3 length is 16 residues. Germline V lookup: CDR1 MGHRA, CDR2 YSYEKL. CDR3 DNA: TGTGCCAGCTGCCAAGATCGCTACAGGGCGAACACTGAAGCTTTCTTT. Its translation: CASCQDRYRANTEAFF.

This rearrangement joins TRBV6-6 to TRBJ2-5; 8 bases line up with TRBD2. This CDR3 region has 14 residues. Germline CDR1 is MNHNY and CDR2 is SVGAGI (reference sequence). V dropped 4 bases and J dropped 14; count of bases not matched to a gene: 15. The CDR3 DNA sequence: TGTGCCAGCAGTTGGAGCGGGGGACTGAGGGGCCACTACTTC. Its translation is CASSWSGGLRGHYF.